These 26 T cell receptor beta chains originate from one sample sequenced in a study of CD8 T cells in ankylosing spondylitis. One entry per CDR3 protein results from TCRdb running MiXCR on the 5' RACE reads. The top ten hold more than 3.5% of the sample, which has over 150,000 distinct CDR3 sequences, about 18% seen once. The sequenced sample consisted of blood, either unsorted or a sorted T cell fraction (not recorded which). These receptor sequences come from a male donor under 30 with ankylosing spondylitis or in good health (not recorded which).

This clonotype showed up many times. V is TRBV4-1 and J is TRBJ2-5; D perhaps matches TRBD1 (6 bases). The V end lost 0 bases, the J end lost 4 bases, and 12 bases lay between the germline ends. CDR1 is MGHRA, CDR2 YSYEKL, per germline. The CDR3 contains 15 residues. In DNA, the CDR3 is TGCGCCAGCAGCCAAGATCCCGGGGACACAGAGACCCAGTACTTC. Amino acid sequence: CASSQDPGDTETQYF.

The genes are TRBV4-2 and TRBJ2-1, with 10 nucleotides matching TRBD2. V gave up 2 bases and J gave up 5 bases; unmatched junction bases: 6. The germline gives CDR1 LGHNA, CDR2 YNFKEQ. CDR3 length: 16 residues. DNA for the CDR3: TGTGCCAGCAGCCAACCTGGGACTAGCGTAGACAATGAGCAGTTCTTC. Residues: CASSQPGTSVDNEQFF.

The rearrangement joins TRBV11-2 to TRBJ2-1; D gene unclear. This CDR3 comprises 14 residues. Trimming removed 5 bases at V and 5 bases at J, with 13 bases between. From germline, CDR1 is SGHAT and CDR2 FQNNGV. Here the CDR3 reads CASSTPRRNNEQFF. The CDR3 region has the DNA TGTGCCAGCAGCACCCCGAGGCGAAACAATGAGCAGTTCTTC.

There are many counts of this clonotype. The chain joins TRBV2 to TRBJ2-1; 12 bases match TRBD2. Unmatched junction bases numbered 4, after V lost 6 bases and J lost 4 bases. The CDR3 extends over 15 amino acids. The germline CDR1 and CDR2 sequences are SNHLY and FYNNEI. CDR3 sequence reads: CASRQTSGSYNEQFF. The DNA of the CDR3 is TGTGCCAGCAGGCAGACTAGCGGGAGTTACAATGAGCAGTTCTTC.

This clonotype has ten or more counts. The chain joins TRBV10-1 to TRBJ2-3; D gene ambiguous. CDR3 length: 16 residues. Germline CDR1 reads WNHNN; CDR2 reads SYGVQD (reference sequence). V lost 0 bases and J lost 2, with 12 bases in between. The CDR3 is CASSESPESYTDTQYF. The CDR3 DNA is TGCGCCAGCAGTGAGTCCCCCGAATCGTACACAGATACGCAGTATTTT.

This clonotype was picked up many times. The chain joins TRBV19 to TRBJ2-1; 9 bases align to TRBD2. This CDR3 has 15 residues. The germline V gene encodes CDR1 LNHDA and CDR2 SQIVND (reference sequence). V lost 3 bases and J lost 9; bases outside the gene matches: 9. CDR3 sequence reads: CASSIGGGGRGEQFF. The DNA of the CDR3 is TGTGCCAGTAGTATCGGGGGTGGCGGGAGGGGTGAGCAGTTCTTC.

In its sample, this clonotype was seen many times. The rearrangement uses TRBV20-1 and TRBJ2-5; no clear D. In germline, CDR1 is DFQATT, CDR2 SNEGSKA (reference sequence). This CDR3 contains 13 residues. V was pared by 3 bases and J by 3 bases, with 11 bases between. The CDR3, as DNA: TGCAGTGCTAGCGTGACCGAAAAAGAGACCCAGTACTTC. Protein: CSASVTEKETQYF.

On this clonotype itself: This sequence may be a read error, since a much larger clone differs from it by one base. The CDR3 does not end in the conserved phenylalanine or tryptophan, so this is likely a read error. V and J are TRBV5-1 and TRBJ1-1; no clear D gene. The CDR3 is 13 residues long. Per the germline V gene, CDR1 is SGHRS and CDR2 is YFSETQ. Trimming cost V 0 bases and J 8 bases, with 11 bases left between them. The CDR3 sequence is CASSLEGDGEAFV. The CDR3 nucleotides read TGCGCCAGCAGCTTGGAAGGAGATGGAGAAGCTTTCGTT.

This clonotype was seen once. The CDR3 spells CAITGDDIGTQYF. The CDR3, as DNA: TGTGCCATCACTGGGGATGATATCGGGACCCAGTACTTC. This rearrangement joins TRBV10-3 to TRBJ2-5; D not certain. The CDR3 sequence is 13 residues long. Between the trimmed V and J ends, which lost 7 bases and 7 bases, there was a span of 16 bases. From germline, CDR1 is ENHRY and CDR2 SYGVKD.

This chain connects TRBV6-6 to TRBJ2-1, with 11 bases identical to TRBD2. The CDR3 is 11 residues long. Germline CDR1 and CDR2: MNHNY and SVGAGI (reference sequence). V dropped 5 bases and J dropped 16; count of bases not matched to a gene: 4. The CDR3 nucleotides are TGTGCCAGCAGTGATAGCGGGAGGGTTTTCTTC. Its protein product is CASSDSGRVFF.

This clonotype came up many times. V and J are TRBV5-1 and TRBJ2-1; the match to TRBD2 covers 9 bases. V was pared by 4 bases and J by 5 bases, with 7 bases of the junction left unmatched. The germline CDR1 and CDR2 sequences are SGHRS and YFSETQ. The CDR3 loop spans 15 amino acids. For the CDR3, the DNA is TGCGCCAGCAGCAGTCACCTAGCGGGAAACAATGAGCAGTTCTTC. As protein: CASSSHLAGNNEQFF. The full variable domain, in which reference TRBV5-1 and TRBJ2-1 provide the parts outside the CDR3, is KAGVTQTPRYLIKTRGQQVTLSCSPISGHRSVSWYQQTPGQGLQFLFEYFSETQRNKGNFPGRFSGRQFSNSRSEMNVSTLELGDSALYLCASSSHLAGNNEQFFGPGTRLTVL.

This clonotype has a count of ten or more. The chain uses TRBV7-6 and TRBJ2-1; TRBD2 is a possible D gene (5 bases). The CDR3 is 13 residues long. Germline-derived CDR1 and CDR2 are SGHVS and FNYEAQ. V dropped 2 bases and J dropped 7 bases, with 9 bases sitting between them. The chain's CDR3 is CASSLSGSNEQFF. The CDR3 nucleotides are TGTGCCAGCAGCTTATCGGGGAGTAATGAGCAGTTCTTC.

The chain joins TRBV9 to TRBJ2-1, with 9 bases fitting TRBD2. This CDR3 has 15 amino acids. V trimming: 3 bases; J trimming: 4 bases; junction bases outside the gene matches: 5. Germline V CDR1 and CDR2: SGDLS, YYNGEE. DNA of the CDR3: TGTGCCAGCAGCGCGGCGACTAGCGGATACAATGAGCAGTTCTTC. Protein product: CASSAATSGYNEQFF.

This clonotype was observed many times. The V gene is TRBV5-1, the J gene TRBJ2-7; D unresolved. CDR1 and CDR2 from the germline V gene are SGHRS and YFSETQ. This CDR3 comprises 11 residues. V was clipped by 4 bases and J by 2 bases, with 4 bases between them. CDR3 DNA: TGCGCCAGCAGCATCGCCTACGAGCAGTACTTC. It translates to CASSIAYEQYF.

The rearrangement joins TRBV19 to TRBJ2-3; the match to TRBD1 covers 9 bases. Germline-derived CDR1 and CDR2 are LNHDA and SQIVND (reference sequence). Unmatched junction bases numbered 7, after V lost 4 bases and J lost 5 bases. The CDR3 has 15 amino acids. CDR3 sequence (DNA): TGTGCCAGTAGTAGGATGGGACAGGGAAGAGATACGCAGTATTTT. It is translated as CASSRMGQGRDTQYF.

This clonotype was detected only a few times. V is TRBV10-1 and J is TRBJ2-1; 8 bases map to TRBD1. V shed 7 bases and J 9 bases; nucleotides not matched to a gene: 8. The V gene's germline CDR1 is WNHNN and CDR2 SYGVQD (reference sequence). CDR3 length: 13 amino acids. CDR3 nucleotides: TGCGCCAGCAACGAACAGGGGGTCCTTGAGCAGTTCTTC. It yields the protein CASNEQGVLEQFF.

The chain has TRBV19 and TRBJ2-7; D gene unclear. CDR1 and CDR2 (germline): LNHDA, SQIVND (reference sequence). V lost 5 bases to trimming and J lost 4 bases, with 12 bases between them. This CDR3 region has 13 residues. The CDR3 bases are TGTGCCAGTAGTTCCGAGACCATATACGAGCAGTACTTC. This sequence encodes CASSSETIYEQYF.

This clonotype has only one observation. V gene TRBV25-1 combines with J gene TRBJ2-5, with no clear D. Trimming removed 1 base from V and 5 bases from J, with 8 bases in between. Germline values: CDR1 MGHDK, CDR2 SYGVNS. This CDR3 is built from 13 residues. The CDR3 is CASSEWAGETQYF. Written as DNA, the CDR3 is TGTGCCAGCAGTGAATGGGCCGGCGAGACCCAGTACTTC. Filled out from reference TRBV25-1 and TRBJ2-5, the complete variable domain reads EADIYQTPRYLVIGTGKKITLECSQTMGHDKMYWYQQDPGMELHLIHYSYGVNSTEKGDLSSESTVSRIRTEHFPLTLESARPSHTSQYLCASSEWAGETQYFGPGTRLLVL.

For this clonotype: A read error is possible here, since a much larger clone lies one base away. This chain uses TRBV29-1 with TRBJ2-7, with D possibly being TRBD2 (6 bases). Germline loops: CDR1 SQVTM, CDR2 ANQGSEA. The V end lost 7 bases, the J end lost 2 bases, and 21 bases lay between the germline ends. The CDR3 spans 15 residues. Here the CDR3 reads CSARGMLSATYEQYF. The CDR3 region has the DNA TGCAGCGCCCGCGGGATGTTGTCAGCGACCTACGAGCAGTACTTC.

In this sample, this clonotype turned up many times. The chain is built from TRBV10-3 and TRBJ2-7; TRBD1 aligns across 8 bases. The CDR3 extends over 13 amino acids. The ends lost 7 bases at V and 5 bases at J; junction bases unmatched: 7. From germline, CDR1 is ENHRY and CDR2 SYGVKD. This CDR3 is CAIKNRGTDEQYV. The CDR3 region has the DNA TGTGCCATCAAGAACAGGGGGACGGACGAGCAGTACGTC.

This clonotype was counted at least ten times. The rearrangement uses TRBV20-1 and TRBJ2-7; perhaps TRBD1 as D (6 bases). The germline V gene has CDR1 DFQATT and CDR2 SNEGSKA (reference sequence). The V gene lost 3 bases and the J gene lost 7 bases, with 16 bases spanning the gap. The CDR3 sequence is 13 residues long. DNA for the CDR3: TGCAGTGCTAGCCCCACCGAAGGGGGAGAGCAGTACGTC. Translation gives CSASPTEGGEQYV.

This clonotype has at least ten counts. The gene calls are TRBV6-6 and TRBJ2-2, with D perhaps TRBD1 (5 bases). Trimming left V 3 bases short and J 13 bases short, with 15 bases between. This CDR3 contains 13 residues. In germline, CDR1 is MNHNY, CDR2 SVGAGI (reference sequence). DNA for the CDR3: TGTGCCAGCAGTTATAAGGGGCAGGGTTGGCTGTTTTTT. Encoded protein: CASSYKGQGWLFF.

As DNA, the CDR3 is TGTGCCAGCAGTTTATCGTTCGCTAGTGAGCAGTTCTTC. Translated, it gives CASSLSFASEQFF. The chain is built from TRBV27 and TRBJ2-1; unclear D gene. The CDR3 consists of 13 residues. The V gene's germline CDR1 is MNHEY and CDR2 SMNVEV (reference sequence). Between the trimmed V and J ends, which lost 0 bases and 9 bases, there was a span of 9 bases.

V gene TRBV6-2 or TRBV6-3 combines with J gene TRBJ2-7, with 10 bases that match TRBD1. The germline V gene encodes CDR1 MNHEY and CDR2 SVGEGT. This CDR3 is 14 amino acids long. V shed 7 bases, J shed 2 bases, and the junction held 5 bases outside the gene matches. CDR3 amino acids: CASTWTGGTYEQYF. The CDR3 bases are TGTGCCAGCACCTGGACAGGGGGTACCTACGAGCAGTACTTC.

This clonotype came up many times. V is TRBV7-9 and J is TRBJ1-2, with D hard to call. Germline V lookup: CDR1 SEHNR, CDR2 FQNEAQ (reference sequence). The CDR3 extends over 13 amino acids. Trimming shortened V by 2 bases and J by 2 bases, and 6 bases separated the two germline ends. CDR3 in amino acids: CASSLRPNYGYTF. CDR3 nucleotides: TGTGCCAGCAGCTTAAGGCCAAACTATGGCTACACCTTC. The entire variable domain, with the rest obtained from reference TRBV7-9 and TRBJ1-2, is as follows: DTGVSQNPRHKITKRGQNVTFRCDPISEHNRLYWYRQTLGQGPEFLTYFQNEAQLEKSRLLSDRFSAERPKGSFSTLEIQRTEQGDSAMYLCASSLRPNYGYTFGSGTRLTVV.

This clonotype was found many times. The V gene is TRBV7-2, the J gene TRBJ2-2, with D tentatively TRBD2 (6 bases). CDR1 and CDR2 from the germline V gene are SGHTA and FQGNSA. This CDR3 is built from 15 residues. Trimming left V 1 base short and J 5 bases short, with 11 bases between. The CDR3: CASSLDYGRTGELFF. As DNA, the CDR3 is TGTGCCAGCAGCTTAGATTATGGGAGGACCGGGGAGCTGTTTTTT.